This T cell receptor beta chain was captured by sequencing in a study of CD8+CD57+ T cells in acquired aplastic anemia. Study information: Sorted CD4+ and CD8+ cells gave an average of about 3.4 ug of DNA. Notes on the study in general: It was found that about 31 CD8+ CDR3 sequences were shared between patients and controls.

Germline V CDR1 and CDR2: KGHSH, LQKENI. The germline V and J ends were trimmed by 6 bases and 0 bases, with 13 bases remaining between them. CDR3 size: 15 residues. Patients chosen for sequencing had shown CD8+CD57+ cell expansion by flow cytometry. Severe acquired aplastic anemia was diagnosed in all patients. Genomic DNA was employed as the template in profiling TCR beta VDJ and CDR3. TCRdb called the reads again in MiXCR, with one record for every CDR3 protein. This table holds 150,000 to 200,000 distinct CDR3 sequences, less than 60% found once. For this clonotype: Its target is unknown.

This rearrangement joins TRBV18 to TRBJ2-3; D is unresolved. The sequenced material came from sorted CD4+, CD8+, or CD8+CD57+ T cells (not recorded which) from PBMCs. This TCR came from a human donor with aplastic anemia. DNA for the CDR3: TGTGCCAGCTCCGCCCTAGAAACTAGCACAGATACGCAGTATTTT. This codes for CASSALETSTDTQYF.